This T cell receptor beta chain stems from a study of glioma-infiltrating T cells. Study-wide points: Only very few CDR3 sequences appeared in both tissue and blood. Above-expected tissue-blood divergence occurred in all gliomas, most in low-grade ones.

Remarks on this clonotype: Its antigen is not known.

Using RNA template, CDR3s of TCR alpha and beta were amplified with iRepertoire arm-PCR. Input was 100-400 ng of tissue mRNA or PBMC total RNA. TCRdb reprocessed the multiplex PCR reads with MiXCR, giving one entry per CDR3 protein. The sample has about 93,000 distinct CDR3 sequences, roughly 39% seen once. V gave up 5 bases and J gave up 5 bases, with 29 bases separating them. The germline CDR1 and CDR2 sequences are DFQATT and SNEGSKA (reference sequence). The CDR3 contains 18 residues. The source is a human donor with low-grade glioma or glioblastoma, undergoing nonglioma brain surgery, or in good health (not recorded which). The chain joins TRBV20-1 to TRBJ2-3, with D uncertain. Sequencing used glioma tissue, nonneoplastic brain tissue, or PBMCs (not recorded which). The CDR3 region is CSAGPTSTGISVKDTQYF. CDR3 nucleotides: TGCAGTGCTGGCCCCACCAGTACTGGGATTAGTGTTAAAGATACGCAGTATTTT.